This record covers a single T cell receptor beta chain. The data are from a study of T cell changes during pregnancy in multiple sclerosis. The V gene's germline CDR1 is SQVTM and CDR2 ANQGSEA. After removal of 6 bases from V and 5 bases from J, the junction contained 8 bases not matched to a gene. The CDR3 spans 13 residues. Using immunoSEQ multiplex PCR, the repertoire was profiled, and TCRdb retains in-frame clones only, with some absent. Of about 99,000 clones detected, approximately 93% appear once; the ten largest clones hold roughly 0.99%. V usage is TRBV29-1 and J usage is TRBJ2-7, with 9 positions matching TRBD2. The sequence derives from a female donor with multiple sclerosis, enrolled in a pregnancy study. The sample in question was peripheral blood, obtained after pregnancy. The CDR3 region has the DNA TGCAGCGTCCCGGGACTAGCTACAGACGAGCAGTACTTC. Translated: CSVPGLATDEQYF.